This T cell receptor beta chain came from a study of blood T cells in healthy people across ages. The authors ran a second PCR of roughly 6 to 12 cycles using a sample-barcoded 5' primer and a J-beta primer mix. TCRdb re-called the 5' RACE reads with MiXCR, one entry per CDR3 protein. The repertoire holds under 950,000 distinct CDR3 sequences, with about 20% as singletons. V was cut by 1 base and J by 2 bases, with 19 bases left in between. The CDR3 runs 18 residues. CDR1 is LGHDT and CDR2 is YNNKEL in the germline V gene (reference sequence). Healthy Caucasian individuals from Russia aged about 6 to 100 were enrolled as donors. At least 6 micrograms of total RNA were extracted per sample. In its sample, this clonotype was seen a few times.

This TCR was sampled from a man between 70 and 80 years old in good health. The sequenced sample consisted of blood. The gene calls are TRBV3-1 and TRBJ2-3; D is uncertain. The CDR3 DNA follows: TGTGCCAGCAGCCAAGTTGGCGTGGGTAGTGGGTACACAGATACGCAGTATTTT. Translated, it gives CASSQVGVGSGYTDTQYF.